This T cell receptor (beta chain) was profiled in a study of shared clonotypes between healthy human individuals. V lost 8 bases to trimming and J lost 2 bases, with 9 bases between them. This CDR3 has 13 residues. Germline CDR1 and CDR2: SNHLY and FYNNEI. Deep level was the assay's run setting. Each subset's genomic DNA was split evenly across several immunoSEQ plates. Sorted subsets were amplified in replicate PCRs using 200 to 250 ng DNA, around 30,000 T cell genomes. Here immunoSEQ multiplex PCR was the method, and the copy in TCRdb shows in-frame clones only, minus some. Here the sample spans 850,000 to 1,200,000 clones, approximately 70% being singletons. The healthy adult donors were HIV-negative and reported no recent acute infections or vaccinations.

Sequencing used memory CD4+ T cells sorted from blood. Subset defined: CD45RA-negative fraction. The receptor was derived from a young man in good health. V is TRBV2 and J is TRBJ2-2, with D unclear. The CDR3: CASRMENTGELFF. The CDR3 nucleotides are TGTGCCAGCCGGATGGAAAACACCGGGGAGCTGTTTTTT. Combining the CDR3 with reference TRBV2 and TRBJ2-2 gives the whole variable domain EPEVTQTPSHQVTQMGQEVILRCVPISNHLYFYWYRQILGQKVEFLVSFYNNEISEKSEIFDDQFSVERPDGSNFTLKIRSTKLEDSAMYFCASRMENTGELFFGEGSRLTVL.